Each of the 2 T cell receptor beta chains below was sequenced from the same sample in a study of T-cell memory formation after mild COVID-19. Each CDR3 protein is one row after TCRdb ran MiXCR on the 5' RACE reads. The repertoire holds fewer than 350,000 distinct CDR3 sequences, with around 8% as singletons. The source material was PBMCs or a T cell subset sorted from them (not recorded which). Every receptor here comes from a man between 18 and 29 years old who had mild COVID-19 (a few samples of this study predate the infection). Cell type and time point are not known.

In its sample, this clonotype was seen a few times. V gene TRBV19 combines with J gene TRBJ2-7; D possibly corresponds to TRBD2 (6 bases). V was clipped by 11 bases and J by 0 bases, with 17 bases between them. The CDR3 has 14 amino acids. Germline lookup yields CDR1 LNHDA and CDR2 SQIVND (reference sequence). The CDR3: CAGRGILYSYEQYF. Written as DNA, the CDR3 is TGTGCCGGACGGGGGATTCTTTACTCCTACGAGCAGTACTTC.

This clonotype turned up a few times. The chain combines TRBV20-1 with TRBJ2-2, with D unclear. Deletions cut 5 bases from V and 2 bases from J, with 9 bases between. The germline V gene has CDR1 DFQATT and CDR2 SNEGSKA (reference sequence). The CDR3 runs to 13 residues. CDR3 DNA sequence: TGCAGTGCTTTAAACCCTAACACCGGGGAGCTGTTTTTT. Protein product: CSALNPNTGELFF.